The present entry profiles one T cell receptor (beta chain) with its context. The target antigen is unknown. This sample is part of a study of siplizumab effects on memory and regulatory T cells. Study results and caveats: A major contribution to the alloresponse seemed to be made by naive T cells, which seemed more diverse than memory cells.

The CDR3 covers 15 residues. Germline CDR1 reads SEHNR; CDR2 reads FQNEAQ (reference sequence). The junction had 2 bases not matched to a gene; V was cut back by 2 bases and J by 5 bases. Assay used: immunoSEQ multiplex PCR; TCRdb lists only in-frame clones, some missing. Altogether some 15,000 clones are present, around 40% being singletons, with the ten largest covering approximately 8%. A roughly six-day coculture at 37°C was performed with the mixed lymphocyte reaction cells. The V and J genes are TRBV7-9 and TRBJ1-3, with TRBD1 matching over 11 bases. The receptor comes from a human donor in good health; the cells came from an allogeneic mixed lymphocyte reaction. Some clones in this sample may be carry-over from other donors' samples. The specimen was CFSE-low (dividing) CD4+ T cells sorted from an allogeneic mixed lymphocyte reaction. In nucleotides, the CDR3 is TGTGCCAGCAGCTTACGGACAGGGGGCAGAAACACCATATATTTT. As protein: CASSLRTGGRNTIYF.